This entry lists 4 T cell receptor beta chains sequenced from one sample in a study of spatial heterogeneity in lung cancer. Documented time point: blood at routine non-recurrence follow-up after resection. Material for sequencing was whole RNA from tumor, nontumor lung or frozen PBMC, left unsorted. One entry per CDR3 protein results from TCRdb running MiXCR on the 5' RACE reads. This table holds some 110,000 distinct CDR3 sequences, 9% to 15% found once. Sequencing was performed on PBMCs, taken at follow-up. These receptors all stem from a male donor with early-stage non-small cell lung cancer.

Remarks on this clonotype: This may be a read error: a much more frequent sequence differs by one nucleotide. This chain joins TRBV7-9 and TRBJ2-4; D may be TRBD1 (6 bases). This CDR3 comprises 15 residues. CDR1 is SEHNR and CDR2 is FQNEAQ in the germline V gene (reference sequence). CDR3 residues: CVSSPGQSAKNIQYF. The CDR3 nucleotides read TGTGTCAGCAGCCCAGGACAGTCAGCCAAAAACATTCAGTACTTC.

This clonotype has at least ten counts. CDR3 DNA sequence: TGTGCCAGCAGCAAGGACGGTTCGTTCGCCTACAATGAGCAGTTCTTC. It is translated as CASSKDGSFAYNEQFF. V gene TRBV7-3 combines with J gene TRBJ2-1, with D uncertain. This CDR3 has 16 amino acids. Trimming shortened V by 5 bases and J by 2 bases, and 16 bases separated the two germline ends. In germline, CDR1 is SGHTA, CDR2 FQGTGA.

This clonotype has just a few counts. The rearrangement links TRBV7-9 to TRBJ2-2; 7 bases are a match to TRBD1. Trimming took 5 bases from V and 4 from J; bases not matched to a gene: 1. Germline V lookup: CDR1 SEHNR, CDR2 FQNEAQ (reference sequence). The CDR3 runs 13 residues. CDR3 in amino acids: CASSPGGTGELFF. In nucleotides, the CDR3 is TGTGCCAGCAGCCCAGGGGGCACCGGGGAGCTGTTTTTT.

This clonotype has ten or more counts. The J gene is TRBJ2-2, the V gene TRBV28; D might be TRBD1 (5 bases). V lost 6 bases to trimming and J lost 5 bases, with 13 bases between them. The CDR3 extends over 14 amino acids. Germline V gene sequence: CDR1 MDHEN, CDR2 SYDVKM. CDR3 amino acids: CASRHPGYTGELFF. CDR3 DNA sequence: TGTGCCAGCAGGCACCCAGGGTATACCGGGGAGCTGTTTTTT.